This TCR beta chain was obtained from a study of read filtering for tumor transcriptome and immune sequencing. Study-level background: Transcriptome libraries were built from DNase-treated RNA.

This clonotype showed up many times. Its antigen is currently unknown. From 350 to 500 ng of RNA, a library with molecular barcoded alpha/delta and beta/gamma adaptors was made. TCRdb redid the calling of the reads with MiXCR, one entry per CDR3 protein. The table records about 93,000 distinct CDR3 sequences, under 25% of them present only once. Study findings and constraints: Approximately 82% of IR-seq clonotypes had one read, totaling approximately 3.5% of reads; RNA-seq: about 74% and 41%.

Per the germline V gene, CDR1 is MNHNY and CDR2 is SVGAGI (reference sequence). CDR3 length: 17 residues. V was cut by 6 bases and J by 6 bases, with 21 bases left in between. At the time of active disease, bone marrow was collected from every patient. The receptor comes from a donor older than 35 with multiple myeloma. The gene calls are TRBV6-6 and TRBJ1-6; D not certain. The sequencing sample was made of a population of CD138-negative cells sorted from bone marrow. The CDR3 nucleotides read TGTGCCAGCAGCCCGACTGTGGCGGTTCCCCTTAATTCACCCCTCCACTTT. Protein sequence: CASSPTVAVPLNSPLHF.